This T cell receptor beta chain was sequenced during a study of blood T cell repertoires in COVID-19. Whole-study context: PBMCs, B-cell-depleted T cells, or T cells were the source of the cDNA or gDNA that made up the material.

This clone was picked up a small number of times. Authors' methods: Amplification from reference gene primers served as the basis for estimated nucleated cell counts. Sequencing used immunoSEQ multiplex PCR; TCRdb keeps in-frame clones, though not all of them. V and J calls and clone size are those listed in that table; D and trimming were worked out from the DNA. The sample consists of around 190,000 clones, 65% to 90% of them appearing once. Germline trimming cut 4 bases from V and 3 bases from J; bases unmatched to any gene: 3. The CDR3 extends over 13 amino acids. Looked up from germline, CDR1 is SNHLY and CDR2 is FYNNEI.

This receptor was taken from a human donor in a cohort sampled during active COVID-19. The chain employs TRBV2 and TRBJ2-7; 7 nucleotides align to TRBD1. Sequencing input: peripheral blood. The CDR3 DNA follows: TGTGCCAGCAGTGGGACAGGTATCTACGAGCAGTACTTC. It encodes CASSGTGIYEQYF. Combining the CDR3 with reference TRBV2 and TRBJ2-7 gives the whole variable domain EPEVTQTPSHQVTQMGQEVILRCVPISNHLYFYWYRQILGQKVEFLVSFYNNEISEKSEIFDDQFSVERPDGSNFTLKIRSTKLEDSAMYFCASSGTGIYEQYFGPGTRLTVT.